Given below is one T cell receptor (beta chain) in context. Its specificity is not known. The V gene's germline CDR1 is SGHRS and CDR2 YFSETQ. V was pared by 4 bases and J by 5 bases, with 11 bases of the junction left unmatched. This CDR3 comprises 16 residues. PCR was performed using 60 Vbeta and 13 Jbeta primers. Sequencing was performed with immunoSEQ multiplex PCR; in TCRdb, only in-frame clones are kept and a portion is missing. The repertoire holds roughly 100,000 clones, approximately 76% seen once, with roughly 20% in the top ten. These data originate in a study of cytomegalovirus exposure and HLA in healthy donors. General study findings and limits: Analysis was carried out at a later point, and it linked a missense DCLRE1C variant to TCR beta V- and J-gene trimming.

The source of this sequence is a woman aged 60-75 years in good health and CMV-seropositive. The rearrangement joins TRBV5-1 to TRBJ2-3, with 9 nucleotides matching TRBD1. The source material was PBMCs. CDR3 coding DNA: TGCGCCAGCAGCCTGAGGGGACAGGGTACGGGAGATACGCAGTATTTT. It encodes CASSLRGQGTGDTQYF.